These T cell receptor beta chains were read from a single sample in a study of OX40 agonist ivuxolimab in advanced cancers. The data were produced by immunoSEQ multiplex PCR, yet TCRdb's version contains in-frame clones alone and is incomplete. The sample holds about 33,000 clones; about four fifths are singletons and the top ten take roughly 25%. The sequences come from CD4+ or CD8+ T cells sorted from blood, collected in a trial of the OX40 agonist ivuxolimab. These receptors originate from an adult with an advanced solid tumor such as melanoma, head and neck, liver or kidney cancer. The CDR3 runs from the conserved cysteine through the conserved F or W.

j_call v_call cdr3_aa
TRBJ1-1 TRBV11-2 CASSKGSILGPVNTEAFF
TRBJ1-4 TRBV6-1 CASQGGPATNEKLFF
TRBJ1-4 TRBV27 CASSLVGNEKLFF
TRBJ1-1 TRBV19 CASSGQMNTEAFF
TRBJ1-1 TRBV5-1 CASSHGQEYTEAFF
TRBJ1-2 TRBV19 CASSTRTGGFGYTF
TRBJ1-3 TRBV9 CASSERSSLNTIYF
TRBJ1-1 TRBV5-1 CASSLEGGTTEAFF
TRBJ1-1 TRBV10-3 CAIRGQGARTEAFF
TRBJ2-1 TRBV21-1 CASSLRGGLAGQVNEQFF
TRBJ1-6 TRBV6-1 CAGGKSSYNSPLHF
TRBJ2-5 TRBV7-6 CASSLGPLQETQYF
TRBJ1-1 TRBV6-5 CASSYSGQMNTEAFF
TRBJ2-3 TRBV5-1 CASSSGGGWDTQYF
TRBJ2-3 TRBV5-1 CASSPSGGRDTQYF
TRBJ2-6 TRBV19 CASSIITGTGVGANVLTF
TRBJ2-7 TRBV19 CASRVAGGSYEQYF
TRBJ1-1 TRBV19 CASSTLNRGYTEAFF
TRBJ2-1 TRBV7-2 CASSLIGGDNEQFF
TRBJ1-6 TRBV15 CATSRDRPTKGSPLHF
TRBJ1-2 TRBV12-2 CASRLVDRNYGYTF
TRBJ2-1 TRBV4-1 CASSQDTGLEPNEQFF
TRBJ1-3 TRBV5-4 CASRPDGYSGNTIYF
TRBJ1-2 TRBV7-9 CASSFSGENYGYTF
TRBJ2-5 TRBV6-1 CASSLDGTQYF
TRBJ2-1 TRBV19 CASSLRPLYNEQFF
NA TRBV5-1 CASSTGDSYEQYF
TRBJ1-2 TRBV11-1 CASSLRRGDYGYTF
TRBJ1-1 TRBV7-9 CASSPMVGSISNWNTEAFF
TRBJ2-1 TRBV18 CASSPRPPPGNEQFF
TRBJ1-2 TRBV7-2 CASSEPWGVWDGYTF
TRBJ1-2 TRBV5-4 CASSSPGQVTIGYTF
TRBJ2-5 TRBV5-1 CASSLAGGPQETQYF
TRBJ2-3 TRBV5-1 CASSLPGPSTDTQYF
TRBJ2-7 TRBV28 CASSLTLWELSYEQYF
TRBJ1-2 TRBV5-1 CASSRDTIYGYTF
TRBJ1-2 TRBV6-5 CASSYVPGTYGYTF
TRBJ1-1 TRBV4-2 CASSQKILQGGEAFF
TRBJ1-3 TRBV7-9 CASSSPWGGNTIYF
TRBJ2-2 TRBV21-1 CARRPRTVNTGELFF
TRBJ1-3 TRBV5-5 CASSYRVANSGNTIYF